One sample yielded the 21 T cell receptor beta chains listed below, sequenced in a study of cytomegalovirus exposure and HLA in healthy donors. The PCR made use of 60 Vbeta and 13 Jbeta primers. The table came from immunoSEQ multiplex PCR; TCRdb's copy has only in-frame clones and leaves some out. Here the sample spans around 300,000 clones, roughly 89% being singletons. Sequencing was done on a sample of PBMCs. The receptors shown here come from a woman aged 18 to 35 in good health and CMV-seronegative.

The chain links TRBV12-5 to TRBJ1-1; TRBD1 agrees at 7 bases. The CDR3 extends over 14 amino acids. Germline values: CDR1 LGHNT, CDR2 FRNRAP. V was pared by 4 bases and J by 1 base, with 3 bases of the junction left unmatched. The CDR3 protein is CASGSGTENTEAFF. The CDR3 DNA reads TGTGCTAGTGGTTCGGGGACAGAGAACACTGAAGCTTTCTTT.

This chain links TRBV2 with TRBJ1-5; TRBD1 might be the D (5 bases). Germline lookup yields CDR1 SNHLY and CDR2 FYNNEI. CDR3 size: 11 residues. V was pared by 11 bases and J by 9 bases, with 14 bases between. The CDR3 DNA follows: TGTGCCTCTCAGGGTTCCGGGCCCCAGCATTTT. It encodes CASQGSGPQHF.

The CDR3 DNA sequence: TGTGCCAGCAGCGGATTTCCCGGGACAGACGACTCCTATAATTCACCCCTCCACTTT. The encoded protein is CASSGFPGTDDSYNSPLHF. This chain uses TRBV9 with TRBJ1-6, with 7 positions matching TRBD1. Germline V lookup: CDR1 SGDLS, CDR2 YYNGEE. This CDR3 has 19 residues. J lost 0 bases, V lost 3 bases, and 12 bases had no gene match.

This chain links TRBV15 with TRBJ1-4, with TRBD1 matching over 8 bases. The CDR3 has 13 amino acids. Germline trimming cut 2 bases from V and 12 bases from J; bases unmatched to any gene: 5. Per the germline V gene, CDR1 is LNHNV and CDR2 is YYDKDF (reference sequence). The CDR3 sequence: CATSRPLTGELFF. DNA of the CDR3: TGTGCCACCAGCAGACCTTTGACAGGGGAACTGTTTTTT.

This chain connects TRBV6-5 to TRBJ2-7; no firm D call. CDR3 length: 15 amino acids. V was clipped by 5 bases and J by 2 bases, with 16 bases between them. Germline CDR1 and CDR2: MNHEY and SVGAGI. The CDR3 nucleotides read TGTGCCAGCAGTCTCGCCTCAGGTTCGCCCTACGAGCAGTACTTC. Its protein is CASSLASGSPYEQYF.

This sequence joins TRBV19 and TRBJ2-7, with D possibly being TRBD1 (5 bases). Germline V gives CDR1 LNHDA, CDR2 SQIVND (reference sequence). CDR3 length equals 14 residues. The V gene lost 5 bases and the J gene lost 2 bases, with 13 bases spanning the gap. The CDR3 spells CASSGALGPYEQYF. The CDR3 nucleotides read TGTGCCAGTAGTGGGGCTTTGGGGCCCTACGAGCAGTACTTC.

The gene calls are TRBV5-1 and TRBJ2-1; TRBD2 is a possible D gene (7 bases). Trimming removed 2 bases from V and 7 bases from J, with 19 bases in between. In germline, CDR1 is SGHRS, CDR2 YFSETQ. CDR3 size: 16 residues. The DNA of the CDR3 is TGCGCCAGCAGCTTTTCCGTCGGAGGGGGGGTGAATGAGCAGTTCTTC. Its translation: CASSFSVGGGVNEQFF.

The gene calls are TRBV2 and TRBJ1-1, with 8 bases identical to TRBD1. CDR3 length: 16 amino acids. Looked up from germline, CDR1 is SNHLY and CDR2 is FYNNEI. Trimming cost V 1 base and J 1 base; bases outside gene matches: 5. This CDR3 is CASSEGGTGWNTEAFF. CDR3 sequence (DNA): TGTGCCAGCAGTGAAGGAGGGACAGGTTGGAACACTGAAGCTTTCTTT.

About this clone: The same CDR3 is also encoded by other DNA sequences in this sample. The CDR3 sequence: CASSVGGEGQPQHF. The CDR3 nucleotides read TGTGCCAGCAGCGTAGGAGGGGAGGGTCAGCCCCAGCATTTT. The chain is built from TRBV9 and TRBJ1-5, with D possibly being TRBD1 (5 bases). V shed 0 bases and J shed 6 bases, with 10 bases lying between them. The CDR3 spans 14 residues. From germline, CDR1 is SGDLS and CDR2 YYNGEE.

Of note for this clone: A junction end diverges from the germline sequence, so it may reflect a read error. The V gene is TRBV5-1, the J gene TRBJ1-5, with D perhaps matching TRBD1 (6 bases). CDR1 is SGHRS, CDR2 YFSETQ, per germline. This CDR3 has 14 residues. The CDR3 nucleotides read TGCGCCAGCAGTTTGGACAGTCCGGATCAGCCCCAGCATTTT. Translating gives CASSLDSPDQPQHF.

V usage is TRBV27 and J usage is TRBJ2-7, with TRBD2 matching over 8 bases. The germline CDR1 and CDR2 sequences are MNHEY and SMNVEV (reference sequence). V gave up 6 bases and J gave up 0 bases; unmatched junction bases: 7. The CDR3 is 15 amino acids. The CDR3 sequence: CASSGGGLSSYEQYF. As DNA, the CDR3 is TGTGCCAGCAGCGGGGGGGGATTAAGCTCCTACGAGCAGTACTTC.

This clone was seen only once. CDR3 bases: TGTGCCAGTAGTATAACGGACAGCGTACGCAATCAGCCCCAGCATTTT. It translates to CASSITDSVRNQPQHF. This chain links TRBV19 with TRBJ1-5; D perhaps matches TRBD1 (6 bases). The CDR3 runs to 16 residues. Germline V gene lookup returns CDR1 LNHDA and CDR2 SQIVND (reference sequence). Deletions cut 2 bases from V and 2 bases from J, with 13 bases between. The whole variable domain, remainder taken from reference TRBV19 and TRBJ1-5, is DGGITQSPKYLFRKEGQNVTLSCEQNLNHDAMYWYRQDPGQGLRLIYYSQIVNDFQKGDIAEGYSVSREKKESFPLTVTSAQKNPTAFYLCASSITDSVRNQPQHFGDGTRLSIL.

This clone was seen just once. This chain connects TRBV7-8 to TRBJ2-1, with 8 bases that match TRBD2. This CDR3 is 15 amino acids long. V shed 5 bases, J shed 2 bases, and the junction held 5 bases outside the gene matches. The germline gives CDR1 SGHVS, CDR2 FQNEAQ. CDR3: CASSPGLATYNEQFF. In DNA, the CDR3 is TGTGCCAGCAGCCCTGGACTAGCCACCTACAATGAGCAGTTCTTC.

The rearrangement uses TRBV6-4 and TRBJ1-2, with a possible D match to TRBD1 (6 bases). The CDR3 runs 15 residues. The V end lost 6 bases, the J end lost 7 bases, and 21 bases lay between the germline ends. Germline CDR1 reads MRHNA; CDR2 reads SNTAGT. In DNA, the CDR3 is TGTGCCAGCAGCGAGACAGGAGGCGGCTTCATTGGCTACACCTTC. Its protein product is CASSETGGGFIGYTF.

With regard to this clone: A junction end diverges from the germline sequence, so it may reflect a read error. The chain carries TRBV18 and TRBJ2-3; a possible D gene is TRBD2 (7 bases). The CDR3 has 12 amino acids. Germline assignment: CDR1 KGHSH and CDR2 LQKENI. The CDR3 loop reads CASSPGGNGGRF. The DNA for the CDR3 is TGTGCCAGCTCACCAGGCGGGAACGGGGGGCGTTTT.

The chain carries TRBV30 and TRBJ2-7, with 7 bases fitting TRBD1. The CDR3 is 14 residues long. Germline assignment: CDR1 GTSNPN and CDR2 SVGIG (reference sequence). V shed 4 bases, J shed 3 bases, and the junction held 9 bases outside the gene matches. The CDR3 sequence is CAWKNRGAYYEQYF. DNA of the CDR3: TGTGCCTGGAAAAACAGGGGCGCCTACTACGAGCAGTACTTC.

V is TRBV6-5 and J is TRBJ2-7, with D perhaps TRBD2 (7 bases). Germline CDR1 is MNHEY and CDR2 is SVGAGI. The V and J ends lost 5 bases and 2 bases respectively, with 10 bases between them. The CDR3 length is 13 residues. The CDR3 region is CASSRGGPYEQYF. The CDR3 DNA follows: TGTGCCAGCAGTCGCGGGGGCCCCTACGAGCAGTACTTC.

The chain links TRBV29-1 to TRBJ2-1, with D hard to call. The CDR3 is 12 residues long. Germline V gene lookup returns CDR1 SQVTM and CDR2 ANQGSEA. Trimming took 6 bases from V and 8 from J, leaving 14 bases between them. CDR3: CSVKPLVYEQFF. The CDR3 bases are TGCAGCGTCAAGCCATTGGTGTATGAGCAGTTCTTC.

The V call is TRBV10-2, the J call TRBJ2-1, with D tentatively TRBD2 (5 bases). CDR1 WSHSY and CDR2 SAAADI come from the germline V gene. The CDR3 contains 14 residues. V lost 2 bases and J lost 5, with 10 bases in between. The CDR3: CASSESGGNNEQFF. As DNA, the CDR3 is TGCGCCAGCAGTGAGAGCGGTGGTAACAATGAGCAGTTCTTC.

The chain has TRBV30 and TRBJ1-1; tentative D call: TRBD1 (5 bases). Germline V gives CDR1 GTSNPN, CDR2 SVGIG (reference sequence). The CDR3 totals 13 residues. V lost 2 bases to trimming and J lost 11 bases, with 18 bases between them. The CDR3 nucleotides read TGTGCCTGGAGTCCAGACCGCGGCAGGGCGGCTTTCTTT. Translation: CAWSPDRGRAAFF.

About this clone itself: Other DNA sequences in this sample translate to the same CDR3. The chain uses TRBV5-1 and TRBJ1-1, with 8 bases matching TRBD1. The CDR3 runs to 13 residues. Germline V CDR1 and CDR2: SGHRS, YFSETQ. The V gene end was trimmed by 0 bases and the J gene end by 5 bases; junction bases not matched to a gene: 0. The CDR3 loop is CASSLGTGTEAFF. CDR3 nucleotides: TGCGCCAGCAGCTTGGGGACAGGGACTGAAGCTTTCTTT. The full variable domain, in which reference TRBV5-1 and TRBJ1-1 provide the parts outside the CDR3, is KAGVTQTPRYLIKTRGQQVTLSCSPISGHRSVSWYQQTPGQGLQFLFEYFSETQRNKGNFPGRFSGRQFSNSRSEMNVSTLELGDSALYLCASSLGTGTEAFFGQGTRLTVV.